These 30 T cell receptor beta chains were all obtained from the same sample, sequenced in a study of CD8 T cells in Susac syndrome (dated by TCRdb to between 2018 and 2021). Library method: the immunoSEQ multiplex PCR assay. RNA was extracted using the RNeasy kit, and roughly 0.5 to 1 microgram was reverse transcribed with random hexamers. TCRdb reworked the public reads: Q25 trimming with fastp, MiXCR clone assembly, productive beta chains retained. Identical CDR3 proteins give one entry, which carries the most common genes and DNA. In this sample the table shows a few hundred thousand distinct CDR3 sequences, 65% to 90% of which occur a single time. Approximately 0.2% of the sample belongs to the ten largest clones. Material: CD8+ T cells from PBMCs. These receptor sequences come from a human donor with multiple sclerosis.

V and J are TRBV29-1 and TRBJ1-2, with 10 bases matching TRBD1. The germline CDR1 and CDR2 sequences are SQVTM and ANQGSEA. CDR3 length: 13 residues. With 7 bases clipped from V and 5 bases from J, the junction kept 7 bases outside the gene matches. The CDR3 DNA is TGCAGCGCCCTCGGACAGGGGGATTATGGCTACACCTTC. Amino acids: CSALGQGDYGYTF.

The genes are TRBV9 and TRBJ1-2; tentative D call: TRBD1 (6 bases). CDR3 length: 13 residues. Germline V CDR1 and CDR2: SGDLS, YYNGEE. V was shortened by 0 bases and J by 5 bases, with 8 bases between the two germline ends. The CDR3 spells CASSVEGEYGYTF. The DNA for the CDR3 is TGTGCCAGCAGCGTAGAGGGGGAATATGGCTACACCTTC.

This chain links TRBV15 with TRBJ2-7, with D possibly TRBD2 on 6 matching bases. V was cut by 0 bases and J by 0 bases, with 9 bases left in between. Germline CDR1 and CDR2: LNHNV and YYDKDF (reference sequence). The CDR3 is 15 residues long. The CDR3 DNA reads as TGTGCCACCAGCAGAGAAGCGGGTGTCTCCTACGAGCAGTACTTC. Its protein is CATSREAGVSYEQYF.

The V and J genes are TRBV5-1 and TRBJ2-1; D tentatively fits TRBD1 or TRBD2 (5 bases each). The CDR3 runs 15 residues. The V and J ends lost 5 bases and 4 bases respectively, with 16 bases between them. Germline-derived CDR1 and CDR2 are SGHRS and YFSETQ. The CDR3 spells CASSDRDLAYNEQFF. CDR3 DNA: TGCGCCAGCAGTGACCGGGACCTGGCATACAATGAGCAGTTCTTC.

V and J are TRBV19 and TRBJ2-1; TRBD2 agrees at 10 bases. The ends lost 6 bases at V and 2 bases at J; junction bases unmatched: 19. Germline assignment: CDR1 LNHDA and CDR2 SQIVND (reference sequence). The CDR3 totals 20 residues. This CDR3 reads CASSLDFSGRPPSPYNEQFF. The CDR3, as DNA: TGTGCCAGTAGCCTAGACTTTAGCGGGAGGCCACCTTCACCCTACAATGAGCAGTTCTTC. The variable domain in full, with the rest retrieved from reference TRBV19 and TRBJ2-1, is DGGITQSPKYLFRKEGQNVTLSCEQNLNHDAMYWYRQDPGQGLRLIYYSQIVNDFQKGDIAEGYSVSREKKESFPLTVTSAQKNPTAFYLCASSLDFSGRPPSPYNEQFFGPGTRLTVL.

This chain links TRBV7-6 with TRBJ2-1, with 13 bases identical to TRBD2. Germline CDR1 reads SGHVS; CDR2 reads FNYEAQ. The CDR3 runs 16 residues. Germline trimming cut 4 bases from V and 5 bases from J; bases unmatched to any gene: 5. The CDR3 spells CASSSGTSGMNNEQFF. CDR3 coding DNA: TGTGCCAGCAGCTCCGGGACTAGCGGGATGAACAATGAGCAGTTCTTC.

The chain couples TRBV6-5 to TRBJ2-5; no reliable D call. This CDR3 comprises 15 residues. Germline CDR1 MNHEY, CDR2 SVGAGI. Trimming removed 4 bases at V and 4 bases at J, with 16 bases between. The CDR3 is CASSLSLGLGETQYF. CDR3 DNA: TGTGCCAGCAGTTTATCTTTGGGATTAGGAGAGACCCAGTACTTC.

Only a few counts were recorded for this clonotype. The rearrangement joins TRBV27 to TRBJ2-5; 9 bases map to TRBD2. This CDR3 region has 15 residues. Germline V gene data show CDR1 as MNHEY and CDR2 as SMNVEV (reference sequence). Trimming cost V 5 bases and J 2 bases; bases outside gene matches: 6. CDR3 protein: CASSLSGGLQETQYF. The CDR3 DNA is TGTGCCAGCAGTCTTAGCGGGGGCCTGCAAGAGACCCAGTACTTC.

The chain couples TRBV7-9 to TRBJ2-1; D ambiguous. Germline lookup yields CDR1 SEHNR and CDR2 FQNEAQ (reference sequence). This CDR3 region has 12 residues. The V and J ends lost 5 bases and 7 bases respectively, with 9 bases between them. The CDR3 is CASSQALNEQFF. For the CDR3, the DNA is TGTGCCAGCAGCCAAGCGTTGAATGAGCAGTTCTTC.

The chain is built from TRBV9 and TRBJ2-2, with a tentative D call TRBD2 (5 bases). The CDR3 length is 16 residues. Germline CDR1 is SGDLS and CDR2 is YYNGEE. V was cut by 1 base and J by 1 base, with 11 bases left in between. CDR3 amino acids: CASSVRSGENTGELFF. The CDR3, as DNA: TGTGCCAGCAGCGTACGAAGCGGAGAGAACACCGGGGAGCTGTTTTTT.

J is TRBJ1-1 and V is TRBV3-1, with 11 positions matching TRBD1. Germline V CDR1 and CDR2: LGHDT, YNNKEL (reference sequence). CDR3 length equals 15 residues. V lost 0 bases, J lost 6 bases, and 3 bases stayed unmatched. CDR3 region: CASSQEDRGLAEAFF. CDR3 in DNA: TGTGCCAGCAGCCAAGAGGACAGGGGGCTCGCTGAAGCTTTCTTT.

CDR3 amino acids: CASSGGLAGYEQFF. The DNA for the CDR3 is TGCGCCAGCAGCGGGGGACTAGCTGGCTATGAGCAGTTCTTC. V and J are TRBV5-1 and TRBJ2-1, with 9 nucleotides matching TRBD2. This CDR3 region has 14 residues. V shed 4 bases and J 8 bases; nucleotides not matched to a gene: 7. CDR1 is SGHRS and CDR2 is YFSETQ in the germline V gene.

The rearrangement joins TRBV4-3 to TRBJ1-1; D perhaps matches TRBD1 (5 bases). The CDR3 contains 15 residues. Per germline, CDR1 LGHNA and CDR2 YSLEER. Trimming took 3 bases from V and 0 from J, leaving 11 bases between them. CDR3 region: CASSQMQGLNTEAFF. The CDR3 DNA is TGCGCCAGCAGCCAGATGCAGGGTTTGAACACTGAAGCTTTCTTT.

The chain uses TRBV24-1 and TRBJ2-1; D possibly corresponds to TRBD2 (6 bases). Germline CDR1 reads KGHDR; CDR2 reads SFDVKD. The V end was cut by 2 bases, the J end by 3 bases, with 13 bases between. This CDR3 is 16 amino acids long. CDR3 sequence reads: CATSDSDPGLYNEQFF. DNA for the CDR3: TGTGCCACCAGTGATTCCGACCCGGGACTCTACAATGAGCAGTTCTTC.

The rearrangement uses TRBV30 and TRBJ1-1; TRBD1 might be the D (5 bases). CDR1 is GTSNPN and CDR2 is SVGIG in the germline V gene (reference sequence). This CDR3 contains 16 residues. The germline V and J ends were trimmed by 2 bases and 1 base, with 17 bases remaining between them. The CDR3 loop reads CAWSLTGPRWNTEAFF. CDR3 bases: TGTGCCTGGAGTCTTACAGGACCTCGGTGGAACACTGAAGCTTTCTTT.

The chain joins TRBV6-1 to TRBJ1-3; 9 bases agree with TRBD1. Trimming at V came to 7 bases and at J to 3 bases, leaving 4 bases not matched to a gene. Germline assignment: CDR1 MNHNS and CDR2 SASEGT. The CDR3 loop spans 14 amino acids. The CDR3 DNA sequence: TGTGCCAGCACCGGGACAGGGATTGGAAACACCATATATTTT. Protein sequence: CASTGTGIGNTIYF.

This clonotype has only a few counts. The gene calls are TRBV5-6 and TRBJ2-7; the D gene could be TRBD1 or TRBD2 (5 bases each). The germline gives CDR1 SGHDT, CDR2 YYEEEE. Deletions cut 0 bases from V and 3 bases from J, with 13 bases between. The CDR3 length is 15 residues. CDR3 sequence reads: CASSLGGAELYEQYF. The CDR3 bases are TGTGCCAGCAGCTTGGGAGGGGCCGAGCTCTACGAGCAGTACTTC.

The chain has TRBV7-9 and TRBJ2-1, with 9 positions matching TRBD2. Germline trimming cut 1 base from V and 7 bases from J; bases unmatched to any gene: 8. CDR1 and CDR2 from the germline V gene are SEHNR and FQNEAQ (reference sequence). The CDR3 loop spans 16 amino acids. Here the CDR3 reads CASSLVSSGTRNEQFF. In nucleotides, the CDR3 is TGTGCCAGCAGCTTAGTTTCTAGCGGGACCAGGAATGAGCAGTTCTTC.

The chain links TRBV7-6 to TRBJ1-2; 8 bases map to TRBD1. Germline CDR1 is SGHVS and CDR2 is FNYEAQ. Trimming at V came to 4 bases and at J to 4 bases, leaving 14 bases not matched to a gene. The CDR3 extends over 17 amino acids. In DNA, the CDR3 is TGTGCCAGCAGCTCCACCCCCGACTCGACAGGGGCCTATGGCTACACCTTC. It codes for CASSSTPDSTGAYGYTF. The full variable domain, with the rest looked up from reference TRBV7-6 and TRBJ1-2, is GAGVSQSPRYKVTKRGQDVALRCDPISGHVSLYWYRQALGQGPEFLTYFNYEAQQDKSGLPNDRFSAERPEGSISTLTIQRTEQRDSAMYRCASSSTPDSTGAYGYTFGSGTRLTVV.

The chain's CDR3 is CASSSVGQGKDNEQFF. The DNA of the CDR3 is TGTGCCAGCTCGTCGGTAGGACAGGGGAAGGACAATGAGCAGTTCTTC. The V call is TRBV18, the J call TRBJ2-1, with 9 bases identical to TRBD1. Germline CDR1 and CDR2: KGHSH and LQKENI. The CDR3 contains 16 residues. J was trimmed by 5 bases and V by 6 bases; bases with no gene match: 11.

The rearrangement joins TRBV4-3 to TRBJ2-1; weak D call: TRBD1 (6 bases). The CDR3 is 17 amino acids. V dropped 1 base and J dropped 1 base, with 14 bases sitting between them. Germline assignment: CDR1 LGHNA and CDR2 YSLEER. CDR3 in amino acids: CASSQAPTGLSYNEQFF. DNA for the CDR3: TGCGCCAGCAGCCAAGCCCCGACAGGCCTTTCCTACAATGAGCAGTTCTTC.

This chain uses TRBV23-1 with TRBJ1-1; possibly TRBD1 for D (6 bases). TRBV23-1 is an ORF; its function is uncertain. The CDR3 runs 16 residues. The V gene lost 2 bases and the J gene lost 6 bases, with 19 bases spanning the gap. CDR3 nucleotide sequence: TGCGCCAGCAGTCAAGAGACAGGCGGATCTAACGCTGAAGCTTTCTTT. Its protein is CASSQETGGSNAEAFF.

The chain recombines TRBV27 with TRBJ2-1; 7 bases agree with TRBD2. Losses at the gene ends were 2 bases for V and 5 bases for J; bases not matched to a gene: 9. This CDR3 is built from 16 residues. The germline gives CDR1 MNHEY, CDR2 SMNVEV (reference sequence). Written as DNA, the CDR3 is TGTGCCAGCAGTTTACTAGTGGGAGGGCGGGACAATGAGCAGTTCTTC. Protein sequence: CASSLLVGGRDNEQFF.

The chain uses TRBV27 and TRBJ2-5, with D possibly being TRBD1 or TRBD2 (5 bases each). The CDR3 totals 16 residues. Trimming stripped 3 bases from V and 2 bases from J, with 16 bases between. From germline, CDR1 is MNHEY and CDR2 SMNVEV (reference sequence). CDR3 bases: TGTGCCAGCAGTTTGGGTCTTGGGGGTATTCAAGAGACCCAGTACTTC. As protein: CASSLGLGGIQETQYF.

This clonotype was counted once. The gene calls are TRBV4-3 and TRBJ2-5; 10 bases map to TRBD2. V dropped 0 bases and J dropped 5; count of bases not matched to a gene: 9. The CDR3 spans 17 residues. Germline lookup yields CDR1 LGHNA and CDR2 YSLEER. The CDR3 loop is CASSQDWLAGEGETQYF. For the CDR3, the DNA is TGCGCCAGCAGCCAAGATTGGCTAGCGGGAGAGGGTGAGACCCAGTACTTC.

This chain uses TRBV7-2 with TRBJ1-2, with 7 bases identical to TRBD1. The trim removed 3 bases at V and 7 bases at J, leaving 20 bases unmatched. The germline V gene has CDR1 SGHTA and CDR2 FQGNSA. This CDR3 has 18 residues. CDR3 residues: CASSFIRQRDWPGGGYTF. CDR3 nucleotides: TGTGCCAGCAGCTTCATCCGGCAAAGGGACTGGCCAGGGGGTGGCTACACCTTC.

The chain has TRBV27 and TRBJ2-5, with D unclear. Trimming cost V 8 bases and J 2 bases, with 18 bases left between them. Germline V lookup: CDR1 MNHEY, CDR2 SMNVEV (reference sequence). CDR3 size: 15 residues. The chain's CDR3 is CASRLPRFLQETQYF. The CDR3 DNA follows: TGTGCCAGCCGCCTTCCGCGGTTCCTGCAAGAGACCCAGTACTTC.

The rearrangement joins TRBV7-9 to TRBJ2-5, with 8 bases lining up with TRBD2. The germline V gene has CDR1 SEHNR and CDR2 FQNEAQ (reference sequence). With V trimmed by 0 bases and J by 5 bases, 8 bases remained unmatched. This CDR3 contains 16 residues. CDR3 protein: CASSLATSGGGETQYF. In DNA, the CDR3 is TGTGCCAGCAGCTTAGCAACTAGCGGAGGGGGGGAGACCCAGTACTTC.

V and J are TRBV6-1 and TRBJ2-7; 7 positions agree with TRBD1. V shed 6 bases, J shed 5 bases, and the junction held 19 bases outside the gene matches. Germline values: CDR1 MNHNS, CDR2 SASEGT. The CDR3 totals 17 residues. CDR3 sequence (DNA): TGTGCCAGCAGCCAACCCGGCTACTCGACAGGGTCACACGAGCAGTACTTC. Protein product: CASSQPGYSTGSHEQYF.

The gene calls are TRBV30 and TRBJ1-2; 7 bases fit TRBD1. The germline gives CDR1 GTSNPN, CDR2 SVGIG (reference sequence). J lost 7 bases, V lost 3 bases, and 5 bases had no gene match. This CDR3 has 12 residues. The CDR3 loop reads CAWRATGPGYTF. CDR3 nucleotides: TGTGCCTGGAGGGCGACAGGGCCTGGCTACACCTTC.